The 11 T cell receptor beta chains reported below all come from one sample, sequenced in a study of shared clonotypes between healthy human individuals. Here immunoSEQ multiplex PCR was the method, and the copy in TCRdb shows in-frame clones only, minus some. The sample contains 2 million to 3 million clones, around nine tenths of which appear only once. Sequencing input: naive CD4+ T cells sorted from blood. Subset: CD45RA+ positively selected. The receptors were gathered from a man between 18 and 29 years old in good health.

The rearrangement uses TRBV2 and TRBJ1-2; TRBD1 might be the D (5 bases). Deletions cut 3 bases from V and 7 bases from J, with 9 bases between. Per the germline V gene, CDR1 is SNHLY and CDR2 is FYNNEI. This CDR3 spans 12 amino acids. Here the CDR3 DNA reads TGTGCCAGCAGTGACACCGGGGGTGGCTACACCTTC. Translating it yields CASSDTGGGYTF. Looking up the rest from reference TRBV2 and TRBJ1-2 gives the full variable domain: EPEVTQTPSHQVTQMGQEVILRCVPISNHLYFYWYRQILGQKVEFLVSFYNNEISEKSEIFDDQFSVERPDGSNFTLKIRSTKLEDSAMYFCASSDTGGGYTFGSGTRLTVV.

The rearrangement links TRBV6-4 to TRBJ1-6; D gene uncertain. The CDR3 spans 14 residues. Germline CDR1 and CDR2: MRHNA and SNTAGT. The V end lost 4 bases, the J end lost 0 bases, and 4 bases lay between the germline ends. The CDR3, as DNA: TGTGCCAGCAGTGTTAACTCCTATAATTCACCCCTCCACTTT. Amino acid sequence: CASSVNSYNSPLHF.

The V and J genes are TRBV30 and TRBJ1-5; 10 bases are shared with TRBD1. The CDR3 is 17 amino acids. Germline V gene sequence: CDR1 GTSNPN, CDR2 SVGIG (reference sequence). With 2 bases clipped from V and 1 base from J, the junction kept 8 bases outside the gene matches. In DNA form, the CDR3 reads TGTGCCTGGAGTCGGGACAGGGGAGGGTTGAGCAATCAGCCCCAGCATTTT. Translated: CAWSRDRGGLSNQPQHF.

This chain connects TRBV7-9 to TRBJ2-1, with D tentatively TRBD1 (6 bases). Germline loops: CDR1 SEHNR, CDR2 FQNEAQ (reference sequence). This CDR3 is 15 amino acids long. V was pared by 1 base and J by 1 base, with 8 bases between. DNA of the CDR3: TGTGCCAGCAGCTTAGAGACAGGATCCTACAATGAGCAGTTCTTC. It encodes CASSLETGSYNEQFF.

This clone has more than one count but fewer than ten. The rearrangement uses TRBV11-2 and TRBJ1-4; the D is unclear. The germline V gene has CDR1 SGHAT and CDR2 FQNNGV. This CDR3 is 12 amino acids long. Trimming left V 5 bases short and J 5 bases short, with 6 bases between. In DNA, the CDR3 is TGTGCCAGCAGCCCCGAAAATGAAAAACTGTTTTTT. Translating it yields CASSPENEKLFF.

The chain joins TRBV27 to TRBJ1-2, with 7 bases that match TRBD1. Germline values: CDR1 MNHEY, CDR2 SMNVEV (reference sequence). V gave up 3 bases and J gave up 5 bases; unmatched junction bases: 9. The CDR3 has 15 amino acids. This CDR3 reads CASSFTGVGGYGYTF. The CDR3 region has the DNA TGTGCCAGCAGTTTTACAGGGGTAGGGGGATATGGCTACACCTTC.

CDR3 in DNA: TGTGCCAGCAGAGCACATAGGGAGAGCACAGATACGCAGTATTTT. Residues: CASRAHRESTDTQYF. The genes are TRBV27 and TRBJ2-3; a weak D match, TRBD2 (5 bases). The germline V and J ends were trimmed by 6 bases and 0 bases, with 13 bases remaining between them. CDR3 length: 15 amino acids. Germline V gene data show CDR1 as MNHEY and CDR2 as SMNVEV (reference sequence).

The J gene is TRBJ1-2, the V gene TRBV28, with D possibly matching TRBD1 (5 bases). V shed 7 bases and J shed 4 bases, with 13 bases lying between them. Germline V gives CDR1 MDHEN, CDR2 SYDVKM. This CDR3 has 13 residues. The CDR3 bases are TGTGCCAGCACCGAACTGACAGTCTATGGCTACACCTTC. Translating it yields CASTELTVYGYTF.

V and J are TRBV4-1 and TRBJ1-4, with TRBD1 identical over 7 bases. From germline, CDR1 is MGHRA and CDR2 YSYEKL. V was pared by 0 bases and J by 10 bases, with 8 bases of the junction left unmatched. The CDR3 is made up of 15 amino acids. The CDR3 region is CASSQEGDSYGKLFF. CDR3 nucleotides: TGCGCCAGCAGCCAAGAGGGGGACAGTTATGGAAAACTGTTTTTT.

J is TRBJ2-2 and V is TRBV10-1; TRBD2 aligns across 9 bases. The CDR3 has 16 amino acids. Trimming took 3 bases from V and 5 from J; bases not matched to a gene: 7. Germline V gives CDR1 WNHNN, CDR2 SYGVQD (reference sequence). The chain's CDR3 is CASSDYERGVTGELFF. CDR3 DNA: TGCGCCAGCAGTGACTACGAGCGGGGGGTGACCGGGGAGCTGTTTTTT.

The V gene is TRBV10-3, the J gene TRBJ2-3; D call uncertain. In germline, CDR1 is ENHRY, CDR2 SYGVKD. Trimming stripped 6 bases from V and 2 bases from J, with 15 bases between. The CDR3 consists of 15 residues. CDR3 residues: CAIRARPIYTDTQYF. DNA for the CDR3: TGTGCCATCAGAGCACGGCCAATTTACACAGATACGCAGTATTTT.